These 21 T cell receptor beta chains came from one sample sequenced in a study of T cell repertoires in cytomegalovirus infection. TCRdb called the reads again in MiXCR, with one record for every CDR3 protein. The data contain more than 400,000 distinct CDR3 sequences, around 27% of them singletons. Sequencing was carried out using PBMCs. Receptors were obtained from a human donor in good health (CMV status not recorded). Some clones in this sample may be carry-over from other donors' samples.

CDR3 coding DNA: TGCAGTGCTAGCCCTGGGAATGGGGGACTTGAGCCCCAGCATTTT. Its translation is CSASPGNGGLEPQHF. The chain has TRBV20-1 and TRBJ1-5, with D possibly TRBD1 on 5 matching bases. Trimming took 3 bases from V and 8 from J, leaving 20 bases between them. Germline assignment: CDR1 DFQATT and CDR2 SNEGSKA (reference sequence). The CDR3 extends over 15 amino acids.

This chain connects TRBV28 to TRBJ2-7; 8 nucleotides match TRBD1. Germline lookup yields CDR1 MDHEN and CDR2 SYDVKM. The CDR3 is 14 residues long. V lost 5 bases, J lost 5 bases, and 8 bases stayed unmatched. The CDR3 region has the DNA TGTGCCAGCAGTCCCAGGGGGCGAGCGGACGAGCAGTACTTC. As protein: CASSPRGRADEQYF. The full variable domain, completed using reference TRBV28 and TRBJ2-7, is DVKVTQSSRYLVKRTGEKVFLECVQDMDHENMFWYRQDPGLGLRLIYFSYDVKMKEKGDIPEGYSVSREKKERFSLILESASTNQTSMYLCASSPRGRADEQYFGPGTRLTVT.

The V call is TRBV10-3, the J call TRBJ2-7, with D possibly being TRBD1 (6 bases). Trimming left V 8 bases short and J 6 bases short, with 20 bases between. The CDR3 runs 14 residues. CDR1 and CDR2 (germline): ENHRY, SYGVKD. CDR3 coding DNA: TGTGCCATCTCAAGGGTGACAGGTTGCCGCGAGCAGTACGTC. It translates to CAISRVTGCREQYV.

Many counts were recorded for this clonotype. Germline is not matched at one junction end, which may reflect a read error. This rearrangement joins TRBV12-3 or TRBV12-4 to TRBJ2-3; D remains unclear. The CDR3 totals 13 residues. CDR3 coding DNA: TGTGCCAGCAGCTTAGCTAGCACAGATACGCAGTATTTT. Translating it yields CASSLASTDTQYF.

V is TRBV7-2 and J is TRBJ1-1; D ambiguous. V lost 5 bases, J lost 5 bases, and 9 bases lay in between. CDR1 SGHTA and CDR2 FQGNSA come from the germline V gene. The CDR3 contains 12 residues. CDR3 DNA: TGTGCCAGCAGCGAGACCGCGACTGAAGCTTTCTTT. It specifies CASSETATEAFF.

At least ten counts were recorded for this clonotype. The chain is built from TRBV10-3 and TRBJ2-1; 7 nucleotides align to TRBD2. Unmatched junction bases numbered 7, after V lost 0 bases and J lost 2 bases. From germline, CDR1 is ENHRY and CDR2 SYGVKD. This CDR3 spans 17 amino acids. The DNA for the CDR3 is TGTGCCATCAGTGAGTCGATGGAGCGGGGACCCTACAATGAGCAGTTCTTC. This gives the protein CAISESMERGPYNEQFF.

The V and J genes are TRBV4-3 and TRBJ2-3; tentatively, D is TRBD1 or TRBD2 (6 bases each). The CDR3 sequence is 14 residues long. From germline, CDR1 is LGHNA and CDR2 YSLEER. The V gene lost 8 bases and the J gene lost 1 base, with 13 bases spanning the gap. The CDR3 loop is CASGGRTGTDTQYF. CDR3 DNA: TGCGCCAGCGGAGGGAGGACAGGCACAGATACGCAGTATTTT.

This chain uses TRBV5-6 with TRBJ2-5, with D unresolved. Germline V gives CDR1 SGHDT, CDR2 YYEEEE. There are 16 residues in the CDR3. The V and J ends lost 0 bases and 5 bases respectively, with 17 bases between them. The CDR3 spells CASSLVGSGSMETQYF. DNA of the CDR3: TGTGCCAGCAGCTTGGTTGGTTCCGGATCCATGGAGACCCAGTACTTC.

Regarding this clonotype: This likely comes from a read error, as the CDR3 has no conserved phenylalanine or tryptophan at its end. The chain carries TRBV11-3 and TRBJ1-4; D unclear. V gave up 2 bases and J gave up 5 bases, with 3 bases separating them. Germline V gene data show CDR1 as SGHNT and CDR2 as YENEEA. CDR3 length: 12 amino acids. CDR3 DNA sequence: TGTGCCAGCAGCTTACAGAATGAAAAACTGTTTCTT. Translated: CASSLQNEKLFL.

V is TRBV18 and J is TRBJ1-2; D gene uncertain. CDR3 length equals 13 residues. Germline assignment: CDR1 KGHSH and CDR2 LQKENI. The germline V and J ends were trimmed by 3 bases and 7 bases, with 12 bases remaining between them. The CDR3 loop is CASSPLSSGGYTF. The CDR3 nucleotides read TGTGCCAGCTCACCTCTATCTTCGGGTGGCTACACCTTC.

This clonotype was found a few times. The CDR3 spells CASSYIRGRGHTEAFF. Here the CDR3 DNA reads TGTGCCAGCAGTTACATCCGGGGTCGGGGCCACACTGAAGCTTTCTTT. The chain employs TRBV6-2 or TRBV6-3 and TRBJ1-1; a weak D match, TRBD1 (5 bases). Germline lookup yields CDR1 MNHEY and CDR2 SVGEGT. This CDR3 region has 16 residues. The V end was cut by 2 bases, the J end by 3 bases, with 16 bases between.

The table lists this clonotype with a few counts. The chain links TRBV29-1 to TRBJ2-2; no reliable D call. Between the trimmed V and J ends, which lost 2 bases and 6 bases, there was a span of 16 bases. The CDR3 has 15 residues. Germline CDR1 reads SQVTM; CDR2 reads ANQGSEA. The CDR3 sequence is CSVELQSNPSGELFF. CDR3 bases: TGCAGCGTTGAACTGCAAAGCAACCCATCCGGGGAGCTGTTTTTT.

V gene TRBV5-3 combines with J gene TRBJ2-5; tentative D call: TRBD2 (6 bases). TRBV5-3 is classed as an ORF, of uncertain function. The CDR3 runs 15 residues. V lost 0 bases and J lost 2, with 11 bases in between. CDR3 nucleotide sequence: TGTGCCAGAAGCTTGGCACCGGGACTTCAAGAGACCCAGTACTTC. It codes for CARSLAPGLQETQYF.

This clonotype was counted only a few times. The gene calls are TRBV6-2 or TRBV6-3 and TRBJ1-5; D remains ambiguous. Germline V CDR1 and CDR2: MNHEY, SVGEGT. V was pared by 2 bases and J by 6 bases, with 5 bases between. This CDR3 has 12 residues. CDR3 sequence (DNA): TGTGCCAGCAGTTACCTAGGTCAGCCCCAGCATTTT. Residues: CASSYLGQPQHF.

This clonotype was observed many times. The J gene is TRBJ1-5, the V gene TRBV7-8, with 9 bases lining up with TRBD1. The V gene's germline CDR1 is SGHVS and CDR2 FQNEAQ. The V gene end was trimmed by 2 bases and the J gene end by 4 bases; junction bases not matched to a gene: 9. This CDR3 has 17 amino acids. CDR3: CASSLMTGGPLNQPQHF. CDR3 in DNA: TGTGCCAGCAGCTTAATGACAGGGGGTCCTCTAAATCAGCCCCAGCATTTT.

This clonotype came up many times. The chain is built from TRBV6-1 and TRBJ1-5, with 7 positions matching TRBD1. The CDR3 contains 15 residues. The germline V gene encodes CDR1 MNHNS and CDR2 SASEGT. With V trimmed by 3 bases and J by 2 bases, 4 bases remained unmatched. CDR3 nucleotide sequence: TGTGCCAGCAGTGAGGAGGGGGCTCGCAATCAGCCCCAGCATTTT. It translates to CASSEEGARNQPQHF.

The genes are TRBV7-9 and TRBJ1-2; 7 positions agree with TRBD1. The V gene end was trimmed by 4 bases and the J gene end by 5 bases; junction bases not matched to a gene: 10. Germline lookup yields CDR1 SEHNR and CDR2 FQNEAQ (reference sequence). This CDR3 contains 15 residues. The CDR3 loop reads CASSSTGTVGYGYTF. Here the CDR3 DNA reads TGTGCCAGCAGCTCGACCGGGACAGTGGGGTATGGCTACACCTTC.

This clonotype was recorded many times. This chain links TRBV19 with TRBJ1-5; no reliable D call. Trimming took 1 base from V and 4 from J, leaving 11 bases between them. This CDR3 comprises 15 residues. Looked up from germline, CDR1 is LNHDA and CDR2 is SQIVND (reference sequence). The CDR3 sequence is CASSIVANPNQPQHF. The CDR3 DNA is TGTGCCAGTAGTATAGTGGCCAACCCAAATCAGCCCCAGCATTTT.

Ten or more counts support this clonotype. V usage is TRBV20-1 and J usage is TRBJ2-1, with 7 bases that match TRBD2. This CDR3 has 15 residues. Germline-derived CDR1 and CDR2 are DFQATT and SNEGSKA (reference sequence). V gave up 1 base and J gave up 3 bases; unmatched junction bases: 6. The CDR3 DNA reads TGCAGTGCTAGAGGGGCGGGAGCGGACTACAATGAGCAGTTCTTC. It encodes CSARGAGADYNEQFF.

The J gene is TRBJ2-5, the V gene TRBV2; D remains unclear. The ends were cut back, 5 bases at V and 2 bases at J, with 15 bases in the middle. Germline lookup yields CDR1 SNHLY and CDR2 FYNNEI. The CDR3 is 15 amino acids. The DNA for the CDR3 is TGTGCCAGCAGTCCTCGTATGACGGTTCAAGAGACCCAGTACTTC. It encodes CASSPRMTVQETQYF.

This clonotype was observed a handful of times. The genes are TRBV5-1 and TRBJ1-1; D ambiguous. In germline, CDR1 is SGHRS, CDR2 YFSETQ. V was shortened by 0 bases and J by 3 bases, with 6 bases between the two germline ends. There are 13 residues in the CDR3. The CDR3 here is CASSLADDTEAFF. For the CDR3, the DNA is TGCGCCAGCAGCTTGGCAGACGACACTGAAGCTTTCTTT.